Detailed here is one T cell receptor (beta chain). These data originate in a study of control samples from healthy donors and cancer patients. This table comes from immunoSEQ multiplex PCR, and its TCRdb copy is limited to in-frame clones, with some not included. The profile shows approximately 81,000 clones, roughly 94% of them singletons. V lost 3 bases and J 4 bases, leaving 9 bases between the germline ends. The CDR3 has 13 residues. The V gene's germline CDR1 is LGHDT and CDR2 YNNKEL (reference sequence). The TCR originated in a woman aged 18-30 years in good health. This rearrangement joins TRBV3-1 (or the pseudogene TRBV3-2) to TRBJ1-2, with D uncertain. Sequencing was done on a sample of blood. CDR3 sequence: CASSQVPVYGYTF. The DNA for the CDR3 is TGTGCCAGCAGCCAGGTTCCTGTCTATGGCTACACCTTC.